The clone carrying this T cell receptor beta chain was found many times. Time point given: sample taken at primary tumor resection. CDR1 is LNHDA, CDR2 SQIVND, per germline (reference sequence). The ends lost 1 base at V and 1 base at J; junction bases unmatched: 7. CDR3 length equals 17 residues. This sample was taken from a study of spatial heterogeneity in lung cancer. TCRdb analysed the 5' RACE reads with MiXCR anew, one entry per CDR3 protein. The data show about 78,000 distinct CDR3 sequences, around 7.8% seen once. This TCR was sampled from a male donor with early-stage non-small cell lung cancer. Material: PBMCs, obtained at surgery. V gene TRBV19 combines with J gene TRBJ2-1; 7 positions match TRBD2. CDR3 residues: CASSIVTAGESYNEQFF. The CDR3 DNA sequence: TGTGCCAGTAGTATAGTAACGGCGGGAGAATCCTACAATGAGCAGTTCTTC.